This T cell receptor beta chain was captured by sequencing in a study of identical twins. Study-level results: Models, which agreed with sharing between unrelated individuals, nonetheless underestimated the out-of-frame TCR alpha sharing seen in monozygotic twins.

A word on this clonotype: Its antigen is not identified.

TCRdb ran MiXCR on the 5' RACE reads and lists one entry per CDR3 protein. The table shows fewer than 900,000 distinct CDR3 sequences, with 21% occurring only once. No donor was unhealthy or non-Caucasian. Germline CDR1 reads MNHEY; CDR2 reads SVGAGI. The ends were cut back, 2 bases at V and 9 bases at J, with 14 bases in the middle. This CDR3 has 15 residues. This sample was shared with a second study, whose subject was T cells expressing NK-cell markers.

Sample: PBMCs. The chain is built from TRBV6-5 and TRBJ1-6, with D possibly matching TRBD1 (5 bases). This receptor was identified in a woman under 30 in good health. CDR3: CASSYGQGFTSPLHF. The CDR3, as DNA: TGTGCCAGCAGTTACGGTCAGGGATTTACTTCACCCCTCCACTTT.